The sequence of this TCR beta chain was determined in a study of shared clonotypes between healthy human individuals. Using immunoSEQ multiplex PCR, the repertoire was profiled, and TCRdb retains in-frame clones only, with some absent. Of about 2.3 million clones listed, under 95% are singletons. Worth noting for this clone: Different DNA sequences within this sample yield the same CDR3.

V was cut by 3 bases and J by 5 bases, with 5 bases left in between. The germline V gene encodes CDR1 DFQATT and CDR2 SNEGSKA (reference sequence). The CDR3 totals 11 residues. The rearrangement joins TRBV20-1 to TRBJ2-1; D remains unclear. Sequencing was done on a sample of naive CD4+ T cells from PBMCs. Subset indicated: CD45RA+ positively selected. The TCR originated in a man in his late teens or twenties in good health. Some clones in this sample may be carry-over from other donors' samples. CDR3 nucleotides: TGCAGTGCTAGTGGGAACAATGAGCAGTTCTTC. This sequence encodes CSASGNNEQFF.